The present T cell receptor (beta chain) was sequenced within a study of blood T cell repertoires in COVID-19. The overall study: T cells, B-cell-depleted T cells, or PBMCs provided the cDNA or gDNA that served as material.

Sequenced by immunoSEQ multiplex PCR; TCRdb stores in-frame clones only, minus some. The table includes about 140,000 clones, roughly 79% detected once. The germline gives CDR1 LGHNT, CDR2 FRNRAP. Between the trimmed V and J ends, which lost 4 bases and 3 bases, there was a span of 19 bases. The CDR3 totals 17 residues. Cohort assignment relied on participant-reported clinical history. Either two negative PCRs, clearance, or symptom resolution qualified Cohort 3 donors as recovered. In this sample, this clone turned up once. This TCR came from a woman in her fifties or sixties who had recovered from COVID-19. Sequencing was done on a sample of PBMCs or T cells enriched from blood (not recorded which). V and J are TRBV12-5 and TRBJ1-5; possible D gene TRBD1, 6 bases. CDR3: CASGSGRQVRDNQPQHF. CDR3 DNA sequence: TGTGCTAGTGGTTCCGGCCGACAGGTTCGGGACAATCAGCCCCAGCATTTT. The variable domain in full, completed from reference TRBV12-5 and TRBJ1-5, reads DARVTQTPRHKVTEMGQEVTMRCQPILGHNTVFWYRQTMMQGLELLAYFRNRAPLDDSGMPKDRFSAEMPDATLATLKIQPSEPRDSAVYFCASGSGRQVRDNQPQHFGDGTRLSIL.